The source of this T cell receptor (beta chain) is a study of regulatory T cells in long-lasting Graves disease. Arm-PCR of CDR3 regions and iRepertoire HTBI primers were the basis on which TCR beta libraries were built. TCRdb reprocessed the multiplex PCR reads via MiXCR and lists one record per CDR3 protein. The sample has 520,000 or so distinct CDR3 sequences; more than 10% are singletons. The table lists this clonotype with a few counts. Germline lookup yields CDR1 LGHNA and CDR2 YSLEER. This CDR3 has 17 residues. V shed 4 bases, J shed 1 base, and the junction held 10 bases outside the gene matches. Time point reported: newly diagnosed GD, antithyroid drugs for less than 3 months. PBMC-extracted RNA yielded the TCR library. This same sample was also part of a study on T cells in Graves' hyperthyroidism and ophthalmopathy. That source adds: Absent ophthalmopathy progression within 18 months defined stable Graves' hyperthyroidism. HTBI primers were used for first-round RT-PCR of the TCR CDR3. Most thyroid clonotypes expanded above 0.001 appeared in blood too.

This sequence originates from a woman aged 25 to 39 with Graves disease. The chain couples TRBV4-3 to TRBJ2-3; TRBD1 matches 8 bases. This sample comprised peripheral blood mononuclear cells (PBMCs), obtained at new diagnosis, from a patient treated with antithyroid drugs. CDR3: CASSLLQGGEGTDTQYF. CDR3 coding DNA: TGCGCCAGCAGCCTCCTACAGGGGGGAGAGGGCACAGATACGCAGTATTTT.